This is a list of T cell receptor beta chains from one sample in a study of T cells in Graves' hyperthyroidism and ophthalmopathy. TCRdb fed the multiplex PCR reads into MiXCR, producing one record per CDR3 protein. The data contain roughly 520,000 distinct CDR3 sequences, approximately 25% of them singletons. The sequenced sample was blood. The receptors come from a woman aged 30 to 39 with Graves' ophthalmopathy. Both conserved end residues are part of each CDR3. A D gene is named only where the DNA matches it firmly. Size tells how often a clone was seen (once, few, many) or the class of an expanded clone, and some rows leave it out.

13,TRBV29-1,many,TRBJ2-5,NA,CSVVGSGQETQYF,TGCAGCGTTGTCGGCTCGGGACAAGAGACCCAGTACTTC
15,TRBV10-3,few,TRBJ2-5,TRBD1,CAISESETGEETQYF,TGTGCCATCAGTGAGTCGGAGACAGGGGAAGAGACCCAGTACTTC
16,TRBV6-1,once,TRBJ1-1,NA,CASSSNSKEGIPEACF,TGTGCCAGCAGTAGCAACTCGAAGGAGGGAATCCCTGAGGCTTGCTTT
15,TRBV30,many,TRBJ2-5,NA,CAWSVRGVTFGTQYF,TGTGCCTGGAGTGTACGTGGAGTGACTTTCGGGACCCAGTACTTC
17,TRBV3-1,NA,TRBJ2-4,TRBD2,CASSQEFTAGGRTIQYF,TGTGCCAGCAGCCAAGAATTCACAGCGGGGGGGCGGACCATTCAGTACTTC
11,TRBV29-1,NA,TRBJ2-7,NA,CSVEGGDEQYF,TGCAGCGTTGAGGGCGGGGACGAGCAGTACTTC
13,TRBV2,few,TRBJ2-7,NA,CASKWLGRGEQYF,TGTGCCAGCAAATGGCTCGGTCGGGGCGAGCAGTACTTC
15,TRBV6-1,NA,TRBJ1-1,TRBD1,CASSGVRTGGTEAFF,TGTGCCAGCAGTGGGGTCAGGACAGGGGGCACTGAAGCTTTCTTT
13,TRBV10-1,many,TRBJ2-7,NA,CASSDGDSYEQYF,TGCGCCAGCAGCGACGGGGACTCCTACGAGCAGTACTTC
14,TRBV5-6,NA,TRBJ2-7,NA,CASSLGGPTLEQYF,TGTGCCAGCAGCTTGGGGGGACCTACGTTAGAGCAGTACTTC
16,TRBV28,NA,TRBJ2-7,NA,CASSLLGDGGAYEQYF,TGTGCCAGCAGTTTATTGGGGGACGGAGGGGCTTACGAGCAGTACTTC
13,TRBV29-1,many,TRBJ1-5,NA,CSVEWGAGQPQHF,TGCAGCGTTGAGTGGGGGGCAGGGCAGCCCCAGCATTTT
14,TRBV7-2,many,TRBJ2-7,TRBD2,CASSLERTSYEQYF,TGTGCCAGCAGCTTAGAACGGACTAGCTACGAGCAGTACTTC
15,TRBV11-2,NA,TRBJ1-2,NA,CASSLSLTGTYGYTF,TGTGCCAGCAGCTTATCCCTGACAGGAACCTATGGCTACACCTTC
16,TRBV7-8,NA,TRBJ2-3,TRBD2,CASSALAGGSTDTQYF,TGTGCCAGCAGCGCACTAGCGGGGGGCAGCACAGATACGCAGTATTTT
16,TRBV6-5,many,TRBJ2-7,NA,CASSYSGQDLSYEQYF,TGTGCCAGCAGTTACTCGGGTCAGGACTTATCCTACGAGCAGTACTTC
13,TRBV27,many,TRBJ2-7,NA,CASSLSRGYEQYF,TGTGCCAGCAGTTTATCACGGGGGTACGAGCAGTACTTC
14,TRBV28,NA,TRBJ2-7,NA,CASSWYRDTYEQYF,TGTGCCAGCAGTTGGTACAGGGATACCTACGAGCAGTACTTC
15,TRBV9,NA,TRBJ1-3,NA,CASIPVQSSGNTIYF,TGTGCCAGCATTCCCGTCCAGAGCTCTGGAAACACCATATATTTT
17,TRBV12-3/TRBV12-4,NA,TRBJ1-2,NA,CASSPSPDQTGLDGYTF,TGTGCCAGCTCACCCTCCCCGGACCAAACAGGGTTGGATGGCTACACCTTC
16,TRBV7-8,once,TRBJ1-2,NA,CASSTRGTDSLYGYTF,TGTGCCAGCAGCACAAGAGGGACTGACAGCTTGTATGGCTACACCTTC
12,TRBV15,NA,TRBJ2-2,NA,CATSREGEELFF,TGTGCCACCAGCAGAGAAGGTGAAGAGCTGTTTTTT
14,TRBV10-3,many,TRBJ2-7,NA,CATIKTELLYEQYF,TGTGCCACAATTAAGACAGAGCTACTCTACGAGCAGTACTTC
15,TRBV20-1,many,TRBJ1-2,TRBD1,CSATLAGTDNYGYTF,TGCAGTGCTACCCTGGCCGGGACAGATAACTATGGCTACACCTTC
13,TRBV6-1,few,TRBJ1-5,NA,CASSEEDLMAQHF,TGTGCCAGCAGTGAAGAGGACCTCATGGCCCAGCATTTT
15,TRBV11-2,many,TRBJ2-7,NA,CASSLGLGSTYEQYF,TGTGCCAGCAGCTTGGGTCTGGGTTCGACCTACGAGCAGTACTTC
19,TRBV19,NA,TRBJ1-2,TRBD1,CASSIGTRHRGRFDYGYTF,TGTGCCAGTAGTATAGGCACCCGTCACAGGGGGCGGTTTGACTATGGCTACACCTTC